A single sample is the source of the 28 T cell receptor beta chains below, sequenced in a study of graft-versus-host responses after intestinal transplantation. Which antigens these TCRs recognize remains unknown. Generated by immunoSEQ multiplex PCR, the TCRdb table keeps only in-frame clones and is missing some. The table lists around 110,000 clones, approximately 90% of them singletons. The sample in question was unstimulated CD4+ T cells sorted from spleen or lymph node cells, obtained before transplant. The receptors were gathered from a human donor who was the organ donor for an intestinal transplant.

The chain joins TRBV7-2 to TRBJ2-3; a possible D gene is TRBD1 (7 bases). The CDR3 extends over 16 amino acids. The germline V gene has CDR1 SGHTA and CDR2 FQGNSA. The germline V and J ends were trimmed by 5 bases and 3 bases, with 18 bases remaining between them. Here the CDR3 DNA reads TGTGCCAGCAGCGCTCAGGGGGGCAGATTAACAGATACGCAGTATTTT. It codes for CASSAQGGRLTDTQYF.

This chain links TRBV5-1 with TRBJ1-2, with TRBD1 identical over 7 bases. With V trimmed by 4 bases and J by 4 bases, 13 bases remained unmatched. Germline V gene lookup returns CDR1 SGHRS and CDR2 YFSETQ. This CDR3 contains 16 residues. CDR3 sequence (DNA): TGCGCCAGCAGCGAGGACAGGCCCTCGGCTAGCTATGGCTACACCTTC. Translation gives CASSEDRPSASYGYTF.

This chain's CDR3 is CASSFTGGTWHTF. In nucleotides, the CDR3 is TGTGCCAGCAGCTTTACAGGGGGAACGTGGCACACCTTC. The chain recombines TRBV11-2 with TRBJ1-2, with 8 positions matching TRBD1. The V gene's germline CDR1 is SGHAT and CDR2 FQNNGV. Unmatched junction bases numbered 9, after V lost 3 bases and J lost 12 bases. There are 13 residues in the CDR3.

This clone has only a few counts. The sample has other DNA sequences that encode this CDR3 too. CDR3 loop: CASSADRNEQFF. The CDR3 DNA reads as TGTGCCAGCAGCGCGGACAGAAATGAGCAGTTCTTC. The chain uses TRBV2 and TRBJ2-1; weak D call: TRBD1 (6 bases). V was cut by 6 bases and J by 7 bases, with 10 bases left in between. CDR3 length equals 12 residues. CDR1 is SNHLY and CDR2 is FYNNEI in the germline V gene.

To note about this clone: Within the sample, other DNA sequences also encode this same CDR3. The CDR3 DNA follows: TGCGCCAGCAGCTTGGACCGTACAGATACGCAGTATTTT. Translating it yields CASSLDRTDTQYF. The rearrangement uses TRBV5-1 and TRBJ2-3; the D is unclear. Trimming cost V 0 bases and J 3 bases, with 5 bases left between them. Germline CDR1 reads SGHRS; CDR2 reads YFSETQ. This CDR3 has 13 residues.

The chain employs TRBV11-2 and TRBJ2-3; maybe TRBD2 (5 bases). The ends were cut back, 6 bases at V and 6 bases at J, with 19 bases in the middle. This CDR3 spans 15 amino acids. CDR1 and CDR2 (germline): SGHAT, FQNNGV. CDR3 region: CASRPDGLRRDTQYF. The CDR3, as DNA: TGTGCCAGCAGACCGGACGGACTCCGGCGTGATACGCAGTATTTT. Full variable domain (outside the CDR3, taken from reference TRBV11-2 and TRBJ2-3): EAGVAQSPRYKIIEKRQSVAFWCNPISGHATLYWYQQILGQGPKLLIQFQNNGVVDDSQLPKDRFSAERLKGVDSTLKIQPAKLEDSAVYLCASRPDGLRRDTQYFGPGTRLTVL.

The gene calls are TRBV11-2 and TRBJ1-1, with D maybe TRBD1 (5 bases). With 6 bases removed from V and 1 base from J, the gap between germline ends came to 12 bases. Germline lookup yields CDR1 SGHAT and CDR2 FQNNGV. The CDR3 contains 14 residues. This CDR3 reads CASRSRQGNTEAFF. The CDR3 nucleotides read TGTGCCAGCAGGTCCAGGCAGGGGAACACTGAAGCTTTCTTT.

The table lists this clone with a count of one. The V gene is TRBV7-2, the J gene TRBJ1-2, with 8 bases identical to TRBD1. The V gene end was trimmed by 5 bases and the J gene end by 4 bases; junction bases not matched to a gene: 9. Germline CDR1 and CDR2: SGHTA and FQGNSA. The CDR3 runs to 15 residues. The chain's CDR3 is CASSPSPGGSYGYTF. For the CDR3, the DNA is TGTGCCAGCAGCCCCTCGCCAGGGGGCTCCTATGGCTACACCTTC.

V usage is TRBV7-9 and J usage is TRBJ2-7; tentative D call: TRBD2 (5 bases). Trimming cost V 0 bases and J 6 bases, with 9 bases left between them. CDR3 length: 13 residues. CDR1 is SEHNR, CDR2 FQNEAQ, per germline (reference sequence). The CDR3 here is CASSLAEVGEQYF. The CDR3 DNA sequence: TGTGCCAGCAGCTTAGCGGAGGTAGGCGAGCAGTACTTC.

The genes are TRBV11-3 and TRBJ2-3, with D possibly matching TRBD2 (5 bases). This CDR3 spans 18 amino acids. CDR1 and CDR2 (germline): SGHNT, YENEEA. V was shortened by 4 bases and J by 6 bases, with 26 bases between the two germline ends. CDR3 coding DNA: TGTGCCAGCAGCTCGCCACACTTGTCGCACGACGGCGGGGATACGCAGTATTTT. It encodes CASSSPHLSHDGGDTQYF.

Remarks on this clone: In the same sample, other DNA sequences code for this CDR3. The chain combines TRBV9 with TRBJ2-7; TRBD2 is a possible D gene (5 bases). Per the germline V gene, CDR1 is SGDLS and CDR2 is YYNGEE. This CDR3 has 14 residues. V shed 0 bases and J shed 7 bases, with 14 bases lying between them. In DNA form, the CDR3 reads TGTGCCAGCAGCGTAGATCTCCGGGGTGGAGAGCAGTACTTC. This sequence encodes CASSVDLRGGEQYF. The full variable domain, with the rest looked up from reference TRBV9 and TRBJ2-7, is DSGVTQTPKHLITATGQRVTLRCSPRSGDLSVYWYQQSLDQGLQFLIQYYNGEERAKGNILERFSAQQFPDLHSELNLSSLELGDSALYFCASSVDLRGGEQYFGPGTRLTVT.

In DNA form, the CDR3 reads TGCGCCAGCAGCTTGGAAGGCCATTCACCCCTCCACTTT. Amino acids: CASSLEGHSPLHF. The gene calls are TRBV5-1 and TRBJ1-6; D is undetermined. The CDR3 is 13 amino acids. V dropped 0 bases and J dropped 8 bases, with 6 bases sitting between them. CDR1 and CDR2 from the germline V gene are SGHRS and YFSETQ.

The rearrangement joins TRBV5-4 to TRBJ2-5; 8 nucleotides agree with TRBD1. V lost 1 base, J lost 2 bases, and 7 bases stayed unmatched. The germline CDR1 and CDR2 sequences are SGHNT and YYREEE (reference sequence). The CDR3 is 16 amino acids. The CDR3 DNA reads TGTGCCAGCAGCTTGACCTCAGGGGGCCCTCAAGAGACCCAGTACTTC. Residues: CASSLTSGGPQETQYF.

The CDR3 DNA sequence: TGCGCCAGCAGCTTGGCAAGCGGGAGGGCCTACGAGCAGTACTTC. Protein product: CASSLASGRAYEQYF. This chain joins TRBV5-1 and TRBJ2-7; 10 bases match TRBD2. Germline CDR1 reads SGHRS; CDR2 reads YFSETQ. V lost 0 bases, J lost 2 bases, and 2 bases stayed unmatched. CDR3 size: 15 residues.

This clone appeared a single time. The chain combines TRBV2 with TRBJ1-4, with D perhaps matching TRBD1 (6 bases). From germline, CDR1 is SNHLY and CDR2 FYNNEI. V was clipped by 5 bases and J by 8 bases, with 18 bases between them. The CDR3 has 15 amino acids. The CDR3 sequence: CASSKDSRSSEKLFF. The CDR3 coding sequence is TGTGCCAGCAGTAAGGACAGTCGGTCCTCCGAAAAACTGTTTTTT.

This chain uses TRBV11-2 with TRBJ1-5, with D unclear. CDR3 length: 13 residues. Trimming pared 3 bases from V and 3 bases from J, leaving 6 bases between. Per the germline V gene, CDR1 is SGHAT and CDR2 is FQNNGV. The CDR3 DNA follows: TGTGCCAGCAGCTTCAACGACAATCAGCCCCAGCATTTT. This translates into CASSFNDNQPQHF.

The rearrangement links TRBV2 to TRBJ2-7; 11 bases fit TRBD1. CDR1 SNHLY and CDR2 FYNNEI come from the germline V gene. After removal of 6 bases from V and 4 bases from J, the junction contained 8 bases not matched to a gene. The CDR3 contains 15 residues. CDR3: CASRKNRDRGYEQYF. As DNA, the CDR3 is TGTGCCAGCAGAAAAAACCGGGACAGGGGGTACGAGCAGTACTTC.

The chain combines TRBV19 with TRBJ1-1; a weak D match, TRBD1 (6 bases). The V gene's germline CDR1 is LNHDA and CDR2 SQIVND (reference sequence). This CDR3 has 16 amino acids. The germline V and J ends were trimmed by 5 bases and 1 base, with 17 bases remaining between them. Here the CDR3 reads CASSDPPTGTNTEAFF. CDR3 nucleotide sequence: TGTGCCAGTAGTGACCCCCCAACAGGGACGAACACTGAAGCTTTCTTT.

This clone was detected once. The chain combines TRBV4-1 with TRBJ1-6; D is ambiguous. The CDR3 consists of 15 residues. The V end lost 2 bases, the J end lost 8 bases, and 13 bases lay between the germline ends. Germline V lookup: CDR1 MGHRA, CDR2 YSYEKL. The CDR3 region is CASSQKGKGDSPLHF. The CDR3 DNA reads as TGCGCCAGCAGCCAAAAAGGGAAGGGCGATTCACCCCTCCACTTT.

For this clone: The junction shows a germline mismatch at one end, possibly a read error. V and J are TRBV7-2 and TRBJ1-2, with no clear D. CDR1 is SGHTA, CDR2 FQGNSA, per germline. This CDR3 contains 13 residues. CDR3: CASTLAREDGYTF. The CDR3, as DNA: TGTGCCAGCACCTTAGCCCGAGAGGATGGCTACACCTTC.

This chain links TRBV5-6 with TRBJ2-3; D is ambiguous. V was trimmed by 1 base and J by 10 bases, leaving 19 bases between them. The CDR3 contains 15 residues. Germline V gene sequence: CDR1 SGHDT, CDR2 YYEEEE. CDR3 sequence (DNA): TGTGCCAGCAGCTTGTTAGACCAGTTGAACCGTCCGCAGTATTTT. It codes for CASSLLDQLNRPQYF.

This chain connects TRBV11-2 to TRBJ1-2; TRBD1 might be the D (5 bases). Germline V gene lookup returns CDR1 SGHAT and CDR2 FQNNGV. The CDR3 contains 12 residues. With 3 bases removed from V and 8 bases from J, the gap between germline ends came to 10 bases. CDR3 sequence reads: CASSFSQGGYTF. CDR3 nucleotide sequence: TGTGCCAGCAGCTTTTCCCAGGGAGGCTACACCTTC.

The chain carries TRBV6-1 and TRBJ2-5; 11 positions agree with TRBD2. The CDR3 is 16 residues long. The V gene's germline CDR1 is MNHNS and CDR2 SASEGT. V was clipped by 2 bases and J by 0 bases; unmatched bases: 2. In DNA form, the CDR3 reads TGTGCCAGCAGTGAATCTAGCGGGAGGTACCAAGAGACCCAGTACTTC. This encodes CASSESSGRYQETQYF.

The sample holds a few counts of this clone. The J gene is TRBJ2-3, the V gene TRBV5-4; no reliable D call. The V end lost 4 bases, the J end lost 0 bases, and 12 bases lay between the germline ends. Germline V lookup: CDR1 SGHNT, CDR2 YYREEE (reference sequence). The CDR3 spans 15 residues. CDR3 sequence: CASSPQGPSTDTQYF. The CDR3 DNA reads as TGTGCCAGCAGCCCCCAAGGCCCTAGCACAGATACGCAGTATTTT.

The chain couples TRBV5-5 to TRBJ1-5; TRBD1 might be the D (6 bases). The CDR3 is 18 amino acids. V lost 2 bases to trimming and J lost 5 bases, with 23 bases between them. The germline V gene encodes CDR1 SGHKS and CDR2 YYEKEE (reference sequence). CDR3 residues: CASSLLSNTQGWDQPQHF. CDR3 nucleotide sequence: TGTGCCAGCAGCTTATTGTCGAACACACAGGGTTGGGATCAGCCCCAGCATTTT.

V usage is TRBV30 and J usage is TRBJ1-1; D gene ambiguous. The CDR3 contains 13 residues. Trimming left V 7 bases short and J 1 base short, with 13 bases between. CDR1 GTSNPN and CDR2 SVGIG come from the germline V gene (reference sequence). CDR3 region: CASRPGPNTEAFF. The CDR3 DNA is TGTGCCTCAAGGCCAGGTCCGAACACTGAAGCTTTCTTT.

J is TRBJ2-7 and V is TRBV7-3; 8 bases match TRBD2. The CDR3 contains 16 residues. V shed 2 bases, J shed 3 bases, and the junction held 9 bases outside the gene matches. The V gene's germline CDR1 is SGHTA and CDR2 FQGTGA. The CDR3 DNA reads TGTGCCAGCAGCTTAGGGCGCGGGGGGCAGGGCTACGAGCAGTACTTC. Residues: CASSLGRGGQGYEQYF.

This clone was counted once. The chain is built from TRBV11-1 and TRBJ2-2, with 8 positions matching TRBD1. The CDR3 contains 14 residues. V trimming: 6 bases; J trimming: 5 bases; junction bases outside the gene matches: 5. Germline-derived CDR1 and CDR2 are SGHAT and FQDESV (reference sequence). As DNA, the CDR3 is TGTGCCAGCAGTTCGGACAGGGCAACCGGGGAGCTGTTTTTT. Protein sequence: CASSSDRATGELFF.